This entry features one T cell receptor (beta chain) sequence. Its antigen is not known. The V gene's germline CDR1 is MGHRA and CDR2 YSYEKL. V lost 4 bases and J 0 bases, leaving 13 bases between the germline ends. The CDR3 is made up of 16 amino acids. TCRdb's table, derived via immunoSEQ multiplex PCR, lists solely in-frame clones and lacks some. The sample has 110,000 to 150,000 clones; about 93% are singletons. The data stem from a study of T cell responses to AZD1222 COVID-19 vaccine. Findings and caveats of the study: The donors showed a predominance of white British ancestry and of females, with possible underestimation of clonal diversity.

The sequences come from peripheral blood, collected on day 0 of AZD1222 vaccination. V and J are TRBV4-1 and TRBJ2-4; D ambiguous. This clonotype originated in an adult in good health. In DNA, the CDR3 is TGCGCCAGCAGCCCCCACTACTGGGTAGCCAAAAACATTCAGTACTTC. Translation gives CASSPHYWVAKNIQYF.